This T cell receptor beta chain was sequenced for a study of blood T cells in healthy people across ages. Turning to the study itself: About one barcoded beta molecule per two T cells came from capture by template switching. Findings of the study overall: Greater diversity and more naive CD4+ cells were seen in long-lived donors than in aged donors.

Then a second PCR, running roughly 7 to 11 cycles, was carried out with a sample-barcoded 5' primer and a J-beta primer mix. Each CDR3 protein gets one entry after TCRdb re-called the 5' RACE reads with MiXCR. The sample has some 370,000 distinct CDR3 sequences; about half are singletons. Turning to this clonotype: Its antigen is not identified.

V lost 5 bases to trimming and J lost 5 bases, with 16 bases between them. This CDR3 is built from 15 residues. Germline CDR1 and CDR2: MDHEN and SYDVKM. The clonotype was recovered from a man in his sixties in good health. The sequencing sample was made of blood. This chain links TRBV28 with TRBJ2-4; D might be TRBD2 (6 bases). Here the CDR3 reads CASSPPGGTENIQYF. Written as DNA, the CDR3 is TGTGCCAGCAGTCCCCCCGGGGGTACGGAAAACATTCAGTACTTC.